This is a list of T cell receptor beta chains from one sample in a study of T cell responses to AZD1222 COVID-19 vaccine. TCRdb's copy holds only in-frame clones and misses some; the assay was immunoSEQ multiplex PCR. The sample yields about 190,000 clones, more than 75% seen once. This material consisted of peripheral blood, taken on day 0 of AZD1222 vaccination. The receptors come from an adult in good health. CDR3s include the opening cysteine and the closing phenylalanine or tryptophan. Each record gives: V gene, J gene, clone size, D gene, CDR3 DNA, CDR3 protein. A D gene is named only where the DNA matches it firmly. The size field is filled for only some rows; it gives once, few, many or a size class.

TRBV5-4,TRBJ1-3,-,-,TGTGCCAGCAGCTTTGGCCCCCGCGACTCTGGAAACACCATATATTTT,CASSFGPRDSGNTIYF
TRBV11-3,TRBJ2-1,-,TRBD1,TGTGCCAGCAGCTTAGGGACAGGGTTCCACAATGAGCAGTTCTTC,CASSLGTGFHNEQFF
TRBV24-1,TRBJ1-4,once,TRBD1,TGTGCCACCAGTGACCCACAGGGGGCAGGTGAAAAACTGTTTTTT,CATSDPQGAGEKLFF
TRBV11-3,TRBJ1-2,-,TRBD1,TGTGCCAGCAGCCGTATAACGCACCGCGAGGACAGGGAGACCTGTGGCTACACCTTC,CASSRITHREDRETCGYTF
TRBV28,TRBJ2-2,-,-,TGTGCCAGCAGGTCCACGAACACCGGGGAGCTGTTTTTT,CASRSTNTGELFF
TRBV2,TRBJ2-4,-,-,TGTGCCAGCATATCGTCAGGGGAAGACATTCAGTACTTC,CASISSGEDIQYF
TRBV14,TRBJ2-5,once,-,TGTGCCAGCTCAAAGGCCGGGGTACCCAACCGAGGTACCCAGTACTTC,CASSKAGVPNRGTQYF
TRBV7-2,TRBJ2-7,-,TRBD1,TGTGCCAGCAGCTTAAACAGGGGGCACTCCTACGAGCAGTACTTC,CASSLNRGHSYEQYF
TRBV4-1,TRBJ2-7,-,TRBD1,TGCGCCAGCAGCCTTGGACAGGGCGATTTCGAGCAGTACTTC,CASSLGQGDFEQYF
TRBV13,TRBJ1-2,-,TRBD1,TGTGCCAGCAGCACAAGGACAGGGACGAATGGCTACACCTTC,CASSTRTGTNGYTF
TRBV7-2,TRBJ2-3,-,TRBD2,TGTGCCAGCAGCGCCCGACTAGCGGGAGGGTCCACAGATACGCAGTATTTT,CASSARLAGGSTDTQYF
TRBV6-5,TRBJ1-2,-,TRBD1,TGTGCCAGCAGTTACGGACAGGGCCTCGGCTACACCTTC,CASSYGQGLGYTF
TRBV2,TRBJ1-5,-,TRBD1,TGTGCCAGCACTACAGGGGAATGGCAGCCCCAGCATTTT,CASTTGEWQPQHF
TRBV27,TRBJ1-2,-,-,TGTGCCAGCAGTTTATCCCAGGGTAACTATGGCTACACCTTC,CASSLSQGNYGYTF
TRBV24-1,TRBJ2-1,-,-,TGTGCCACCAGTGATTTTCGGGCAGAAGGATACAATGAGCAGTTCTTC,CATSDFRAEGYNEQFF
TRBV10-3,TRBJ1-5,-,TRBD1,TGTGCCTCCTCCAACAGGGGGGATCAGCCCCAGCATTTT,CASSNRGDQPQHF
TRBV9,TRBJ2-2,once,-,TGTGCCAGCAGCGATCTGGGCAGGGCGAACACCGGGGAGCTGTTTTTT,CASSDLGRANTGELFF
TRBV6-5,TRBJ2-2,-,-,TGTGCCAGCACCCTGGGGGTCGCCGGGGAGCTGTTTTTT,CASTLGVAGELFF
TRBV6-4,TRBJ1-6,-,TRBD1,TGTGCCAGCAGTGAAGGGACAGGGGGATATTCACCCCTCCACTTT,CASSEGTGGYSPLHF
TRBV28,TRBJ2-7,-,TRBD1,TGTGCCAGCGAAAAGCCGGGACAGGGGACCTACGAGCAGTACTTC,CASEKPGQGTYEQYF
TRBV5-1,TRBJ2-3,-,-,TGCGCCAGCACGGAAGAGAGGGGCACAGATACGCAGTATTTT,CASTEERGTDTQYF
TRBV6-4,TRBJ1-1,-,-,TGTGCCAGCAGTAGGGACGGCAACACTGAAGCTTTCTTT,CASSRDGNTEAFF
TRBV19,TRBJ1-2,once,TRBD1,TGTGCCAGTAGTATTGGACTGGGACAGGGGGCAAGTAACTATGGCTACACCTTC,CASSIGLGQGASNYGYTF
TRBV27,TRBJ2-4,-,TRBD1,TGTGCCAGCAGCCCCGGGACAGCGGCCAAAAACATTCAGTACTTC,CASSPGTAAKNIQYF
TRBV11-3,TRBJ1-1,-,-,TGTGCCAGCAGCCCTGGAACAGGATTGAACACTGAAGCTTTCTTT,CASSPGTGLNTEAFF
TRBV18,TRBJ1-4,-,-,TGTGCCAGCTCACCGGGGATTCCTAATGAAAAACTGTTTTTT,CASSPGIPNEKLFF
TRBV18,TRBJ2-2,-,-,TGTGCCAGCTCACCAGCAGGGACGAACACCGGGGAGCTGTTTTTT,CASSPAGTNTGELFF
TRBV12-3/TRBV12-4,TRBJ1-1,-,-,TGTGCCAGCAGTTTTCTCCTCAACACTGAAGCTTTCTTT,CASSFLLNTEAFF
TRBV5-1,TRBJ2-3,-,-,TGCGCCAGCACCCCTAACACCCCCGGCCCCACAGATACGCAGTATTTT,CASTPNTPGPTDTQYF
TRBV19,TRBJ2-3,-,TRBD2,TGTGCCAGTAGGATTACTAGCGGGGGGCCGCAGACTTACACAGATACGCAGTATTTT,CASRITSGGPQTYTDTQYF
TRBV11-2,TRBJ2-3,-,TRBD2,TGTGCCAGCATCCAGTCTAGCGGGGGCACAGATACGCAGTATTTT,CASIQSSGGTDTQYF
TRBV19,TRBJ1-5,-,-,TGTGCCAGTAGTATAACTTACAATCAGCCCCAGCATTTT,CASSITYNQPQHF
TRBV5-1,TRBJ1-1,-,TRBD1,TGCGCCAGCAGCTCGACAGGGGGCACTGAAGCTTTCTTT,CASSSTGGTEAFF
TRBV5-1,TRBJ2-7,-,TRBD2,TGCGCCAGCAGCTCCGGGGGGATTAATTACTTC,CASSSGGINYF
TRBV11-2,TRBJ2-7,-,-,TGTGCCAGCAGCTTAGGTCGCCACACAACCTACGAGCAGTACTTC,CASSLGRHTTYEQYF
TRBV7-2,TRBJ1-2,-,TRBD1,TGTGCCAGCAGCTCTTCGGGACAGGGGGCTGGCTACACCTTC,CASSSSGQGAGYTF
TRBV3-1/TRBV3-2,TRBJ2-7,-,TRBD2,TGTGCCAGCAGCCAAGGGGGGGACTATCCCTACGAGCAGTACTTC,CASSQGGDYPYEQYF